This TCR beta chain was obtained from a study of memory CD4+ T cells and cytomegalovirus serostatus. The method was immunoSEQ multiplex PCR; TCRdb's version includes in-frame clones alone and lacks a portion of them. This table holds some 67,000 clones, more than 75% found once. To note about this clone: Other nucleotide sequences in the sample specify the same CDR3.

The sort gate was single viable CD3+CD4+CD8-CD45RO+ cells for memory CD4+ T cells. The CDR3 extends over 17 amino acids. The germline V and J ends were trimmed by 2 bases and 1 base, with 18 bases remaining between them. Germline V gives CDR1 LNHDA, CDR2 SQIVND (reference sequence). The chain combines TRBV19 with TRBJ2-7, with D possibly TRBD1 on 6 matching bases. Material for sequencing was memory CD4+ T cells from blood. The source of this sequence is an adult in good health and CMV-seropositive. DNA for the CDR3: TGTGCCAGTAGTATAACAGGAGGCCAGGGGAGTTCCTACGAGCAGTACTTC. This encodes CASSITGGQGSSYEQYF.